Described below is a single T cell receptor beta chain sequence and its context. Antigen unknown. The data were taken from a study of graft-versus-host responses after intestinal transplantation. Whole-study context: Tacrolimus and steroids were given for about 3 years to all recipients after anti-thymocyte globulin induction. Study-level findings and limits: Peak GvH clone levels in circulation were associated with early post-transplant HvG declines. Allografts from individuals with graft-donor T cell macrochimerism displayed high graft-versus-host to host-versus-graft clonal ratios.

This table comes from immunoSEQ multiplex PCR, and its TCRdb copy is limited to in-frame clones, with some not included. The data show over 10,000 clones, around four fifths seen once. This CDR3 is 13 amino acids long. Trimming pared 1 base from V and 6 bases from J, leaving 6 bases between. CDR1 and CDR2 (germline): LGHNA, YNFKEQ. The sample in question was PBMCs, obtained after intestinal transplantation. V and J are TRBV4-2 and TRBJ2-2; D ambiguous. The TCR originated in a human patient who received an intestinal transplant, so some T cells may come from the graft donor. CDR3 coding DNA: TGTGCCAGCAGCCAAGTAGCTTCCGGGGAGCTGTTTTTT. Translated, it gives CASSQVASGELFF.